This T cell receptor beta chain was obtained from a study of CD8 T cells in Susac syndrome. The CDR3 is made up of 13 amino acids. Germline assignment: CDR1 LGHDT and CDR2 YNNKEL (reference sequence). The germline V and J ends were trimmed by 1 base and 4 bases, with 5 bases remaining between them. RNA, at about 0.5 to 1 ug, was reverse transcribed with random hexamers. TCRdb redid the calling of the immunoSEQ multiplex PCR reads with MiXCR, one entry per CDR3 protein. The profile covers approximately 200,000 distinct CDR3 sequences, with 85% to 95% appearing a single time and approximately 0.082% taken by the ten largest.

The TCR was taken from a human donor with multiple sclerosis. The V and J genes are TRBV3-1 and TRBJ1-5, with D hard to call. The sequencing input was CD4+ T cells from PBMCs. CDR3 nucleotide sequence: TGTGCCAGCAGCCAAGTCTTTAATCAGCCCCAGCATTTT. Its protein is CASSQVFNQPQHF.